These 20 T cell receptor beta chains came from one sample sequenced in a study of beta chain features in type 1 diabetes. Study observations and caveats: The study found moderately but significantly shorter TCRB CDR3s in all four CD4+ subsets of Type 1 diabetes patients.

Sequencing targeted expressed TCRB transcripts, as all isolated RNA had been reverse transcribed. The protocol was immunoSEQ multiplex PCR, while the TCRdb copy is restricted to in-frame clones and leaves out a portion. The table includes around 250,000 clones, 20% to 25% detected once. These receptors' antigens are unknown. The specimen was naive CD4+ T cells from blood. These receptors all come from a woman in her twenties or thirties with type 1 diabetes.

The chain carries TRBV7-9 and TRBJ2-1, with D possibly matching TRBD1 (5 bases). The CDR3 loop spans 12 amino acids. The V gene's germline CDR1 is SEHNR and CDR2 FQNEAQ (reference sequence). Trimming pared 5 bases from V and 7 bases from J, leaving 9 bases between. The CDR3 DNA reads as TGTGCCAGCAGCCCGCAGGGTAATGAGCAGTTCTTC. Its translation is CASSPQGNEQFF.

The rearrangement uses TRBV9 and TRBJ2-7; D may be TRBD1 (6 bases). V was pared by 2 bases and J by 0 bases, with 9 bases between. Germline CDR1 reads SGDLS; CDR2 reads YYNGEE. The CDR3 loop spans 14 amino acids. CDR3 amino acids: CASSVLDSSYEQYF. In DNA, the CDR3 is TGTGCCAGCAGCGTCTTGGACAGCTCCTACGAGCAGTACTTC.

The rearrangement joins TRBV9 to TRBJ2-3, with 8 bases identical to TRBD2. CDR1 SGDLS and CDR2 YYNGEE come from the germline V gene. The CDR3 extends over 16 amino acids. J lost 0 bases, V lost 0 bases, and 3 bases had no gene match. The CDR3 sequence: CASSVASGYSTDTQYF. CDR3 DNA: TGTGCCAGCAGCGTAGCTAGCGGGTATAGCACAGATACGCAGTATTTT.

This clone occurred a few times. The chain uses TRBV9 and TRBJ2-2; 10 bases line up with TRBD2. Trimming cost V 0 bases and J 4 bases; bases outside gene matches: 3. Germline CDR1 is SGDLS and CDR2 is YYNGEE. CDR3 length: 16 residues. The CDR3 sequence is CASSVEGLATTGELFF. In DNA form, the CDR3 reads TGTGCCAGCAGCGTAGAGGGACTAGCGACCACCGGGGAGCTGTTTTTT.

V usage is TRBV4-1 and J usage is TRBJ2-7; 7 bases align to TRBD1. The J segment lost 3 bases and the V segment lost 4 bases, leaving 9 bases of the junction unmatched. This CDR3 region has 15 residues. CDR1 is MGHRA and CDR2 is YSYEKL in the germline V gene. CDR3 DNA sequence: TGCGCCAGCAGCCCCCCCTCGACAGGGAACTACGAGCAGTACTTC. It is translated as CASSPPSTGNYEQYF.

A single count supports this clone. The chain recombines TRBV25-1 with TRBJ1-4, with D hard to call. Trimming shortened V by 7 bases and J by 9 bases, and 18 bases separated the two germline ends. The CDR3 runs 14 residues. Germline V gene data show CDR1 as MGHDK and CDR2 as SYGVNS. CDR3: CASTLSAGTQKLFF. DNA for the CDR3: TGTGCCAGCACCCTGTCGGCAGGCACCCAAAAACTGTTTTTT.

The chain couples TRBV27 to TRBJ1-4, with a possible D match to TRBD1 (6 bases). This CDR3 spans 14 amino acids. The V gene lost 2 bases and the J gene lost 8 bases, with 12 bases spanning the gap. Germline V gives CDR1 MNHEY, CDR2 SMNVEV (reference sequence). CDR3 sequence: CASSLARGLEKLFF. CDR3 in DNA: TGTGCCAGCAGTTTAGCCAGGGGTTTGGAAAAACTGTTTTTT.

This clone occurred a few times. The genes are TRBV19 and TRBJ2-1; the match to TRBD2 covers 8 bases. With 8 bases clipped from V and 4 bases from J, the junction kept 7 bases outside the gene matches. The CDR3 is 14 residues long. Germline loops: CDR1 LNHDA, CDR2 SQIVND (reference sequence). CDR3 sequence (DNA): TGTGCCAGTGCGGGGAGCGGGGGATACAATGAGCAGTTCTTC. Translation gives CASAGSGGYNEQFF.

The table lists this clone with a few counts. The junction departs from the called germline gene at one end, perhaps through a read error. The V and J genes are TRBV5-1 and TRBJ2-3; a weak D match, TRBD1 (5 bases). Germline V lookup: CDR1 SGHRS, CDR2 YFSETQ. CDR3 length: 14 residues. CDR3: CASSTGQLTYTQYF. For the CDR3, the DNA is TGCGCCAGCAGCACCGGACAACTCACATATACGCAGTATTTT. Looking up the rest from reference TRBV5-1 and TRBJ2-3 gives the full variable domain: KAGVTQTPRYLIKTRGQQVTLSCSPISGHRSVSWYQQTPGQGLQFLFEYFSETQRNKGNFPGRFSGRQFSNSRSEMNVSTLELGDSALYLCASSTGQLTYTQYFGPGTRLTVL.

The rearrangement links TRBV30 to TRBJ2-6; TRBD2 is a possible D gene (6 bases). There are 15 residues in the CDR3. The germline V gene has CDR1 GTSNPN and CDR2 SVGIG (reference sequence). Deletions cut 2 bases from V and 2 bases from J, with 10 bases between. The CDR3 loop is CAWSLRGTGANVLTF. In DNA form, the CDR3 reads TGTGCCTGGAGTCTACGGGGGACTGGGGCCAACGTCCTGACTTTC.

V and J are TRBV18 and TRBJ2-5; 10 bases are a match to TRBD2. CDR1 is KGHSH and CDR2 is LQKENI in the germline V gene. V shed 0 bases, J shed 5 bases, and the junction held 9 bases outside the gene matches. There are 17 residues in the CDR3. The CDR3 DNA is TGTGCCAGCTCACCACCTGCCTCTAGCGGGAGTGATGAGACCCAGTACTTC. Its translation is CASSPPASSGSDETQYF.

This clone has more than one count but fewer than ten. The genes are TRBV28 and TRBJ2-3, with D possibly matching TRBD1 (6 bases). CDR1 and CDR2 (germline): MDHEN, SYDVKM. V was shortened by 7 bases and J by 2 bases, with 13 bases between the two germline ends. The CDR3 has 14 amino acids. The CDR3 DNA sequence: TGTGCCAGCAACTCTGGACAGTCCACAGATACGCAGTATTTT. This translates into CASNSGQSTDTQYF.

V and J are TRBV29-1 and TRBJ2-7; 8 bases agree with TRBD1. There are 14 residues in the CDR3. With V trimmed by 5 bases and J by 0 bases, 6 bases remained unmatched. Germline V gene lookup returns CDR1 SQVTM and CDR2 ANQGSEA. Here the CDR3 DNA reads TGCAGCGTTAGGACAGGGATTAACTCCTACGAGCAGTACTTC. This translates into CSVRTGINSYEQYF.

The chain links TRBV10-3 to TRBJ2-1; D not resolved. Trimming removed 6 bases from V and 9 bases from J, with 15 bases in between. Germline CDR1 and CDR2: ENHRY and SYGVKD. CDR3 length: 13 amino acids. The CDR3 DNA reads TGTGCCATCAGGACCGCTAGTCACGGTGAGCAGTTCTTC. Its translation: CAIRTASHGEQFF.

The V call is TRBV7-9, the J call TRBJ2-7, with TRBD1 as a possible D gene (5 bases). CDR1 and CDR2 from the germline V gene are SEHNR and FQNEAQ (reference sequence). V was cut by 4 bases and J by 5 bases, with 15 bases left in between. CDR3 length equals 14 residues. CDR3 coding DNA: TGTGCCAGCAGCTCACCCCAGACAGTTCACGAGCAGTACTTC. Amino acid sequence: CASSSPQTVHEQYF.

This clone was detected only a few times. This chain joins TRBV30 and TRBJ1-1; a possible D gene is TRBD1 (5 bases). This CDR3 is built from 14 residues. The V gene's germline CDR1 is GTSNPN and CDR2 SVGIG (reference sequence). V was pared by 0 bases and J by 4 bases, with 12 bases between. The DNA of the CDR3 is TGTGCCTGGAGTGTATCCCTGGGGGGCACTGAAGCTTTCTTT. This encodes CAWSVSLGGTEAFF.

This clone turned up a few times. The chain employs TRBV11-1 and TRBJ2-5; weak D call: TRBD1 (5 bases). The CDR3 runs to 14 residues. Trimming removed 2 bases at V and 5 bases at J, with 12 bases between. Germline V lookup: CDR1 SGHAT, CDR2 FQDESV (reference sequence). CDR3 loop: CASSLSSGLETQYF. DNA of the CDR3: TGTGCCAGCAGCTTATCTTCAGGGTTGGAGACCCAGTACTTC.

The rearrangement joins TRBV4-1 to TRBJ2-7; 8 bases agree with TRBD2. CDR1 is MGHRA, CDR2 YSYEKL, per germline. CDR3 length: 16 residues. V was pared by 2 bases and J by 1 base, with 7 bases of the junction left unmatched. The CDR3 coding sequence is TGCGCCAGCAGCCAATTCTGGCGGGAGGTTTCCTACGAGCAGTACTTC. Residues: CASSQFWREVSYEQYF.

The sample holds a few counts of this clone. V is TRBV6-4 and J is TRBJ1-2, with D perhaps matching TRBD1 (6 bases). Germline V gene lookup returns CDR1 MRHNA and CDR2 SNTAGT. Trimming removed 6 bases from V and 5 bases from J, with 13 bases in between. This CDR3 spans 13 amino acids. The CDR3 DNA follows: TGTGCCAGCAGCCAAGGGACAAATTATGGCTACACCTTC. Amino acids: CASSQGTNYGYTF.

The CDR3 reads CASSPGTGDQPQHF. The CDR3 region has the DNA TGTGCCAGCAGCCCTGGGACAGGAGATCAGCCCCAGCATTTT. The chain recombines TRBV11-2 with TRBJ1-5; 8 bases are a match to TRBD1. CDR3 length: 14 amino acids. Per the germline V gene, CDR1 is SGHAT and CDR2 is FQNNGV. J was trimmed by 5 bases and V by 5 bases; bases with no gene match: 5.